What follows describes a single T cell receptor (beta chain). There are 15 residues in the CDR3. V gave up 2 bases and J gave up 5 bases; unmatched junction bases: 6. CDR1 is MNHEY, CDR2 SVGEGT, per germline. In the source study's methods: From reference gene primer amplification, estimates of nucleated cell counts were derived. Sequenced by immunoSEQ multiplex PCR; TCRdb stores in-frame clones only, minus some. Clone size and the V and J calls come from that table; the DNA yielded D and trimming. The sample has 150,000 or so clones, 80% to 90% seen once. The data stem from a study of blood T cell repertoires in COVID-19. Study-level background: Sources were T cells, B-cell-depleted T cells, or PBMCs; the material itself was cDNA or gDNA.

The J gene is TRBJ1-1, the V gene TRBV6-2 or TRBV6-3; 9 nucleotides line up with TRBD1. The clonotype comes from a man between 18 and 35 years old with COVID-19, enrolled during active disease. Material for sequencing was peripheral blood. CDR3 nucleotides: TGTGCCAGCAGTTACCTGGGACAGGGAAAAACTGAAGCTTTCTTT. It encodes CASSYLGQGKTEAFF.